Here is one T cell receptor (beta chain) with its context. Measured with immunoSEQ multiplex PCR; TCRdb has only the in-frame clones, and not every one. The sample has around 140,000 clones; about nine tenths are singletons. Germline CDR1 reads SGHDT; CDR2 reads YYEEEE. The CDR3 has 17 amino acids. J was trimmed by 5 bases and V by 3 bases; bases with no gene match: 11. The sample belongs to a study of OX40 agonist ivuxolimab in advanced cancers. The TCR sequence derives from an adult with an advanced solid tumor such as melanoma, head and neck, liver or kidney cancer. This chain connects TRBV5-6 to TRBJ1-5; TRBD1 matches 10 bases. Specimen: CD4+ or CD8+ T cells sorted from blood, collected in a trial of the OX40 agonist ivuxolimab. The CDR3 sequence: CASSSLRDRGGYQPQHF. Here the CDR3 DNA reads TGTGCCAGCAGCTCGCTCCGGGACAGGGGAGGATATCAGCCCCAGCATTTT.